This is a list of T cell receptor beta chains from one sample in a study of T cells in Graves' hyperthyroidism and ophthalmopathy. TCRdb re-called the multiplex PCR reads with MiXCR, one entry per CDR3 protein. The data contain fewer than 600,000 distinct CDR3 sequences, 14% of them singletons. Input material: blood. The receptor source for this set is a woman in her forties with Graves' hyperthyroidism. The CDR3 runs from the conserved cysteine through the conserved F or W. The order of the fields is J gene, D gene, clone size, V gene, CDR3 protein, CDR3 DNA. A D gene is named only where the DNA matches it firmly. The listing skips clone size in some rows; elsewhere it reads once, few, many or a size class.

TRBJ2-3,.,few,TRBV20-1,CSARDHGGTQYF,TGCAGTGCTAGAGATCATGGGGGAACGCAGTATTTT
TRBJ2-7,TRBD2,many,TRBV7-6,CASSLATARDLAGGTYEQYF,TGTGCCAGCAGCTTAGCGACGGCCAGGGATTTAGCGGGAGGTACCTACGAGCAGTACTTC
TRBJ2-6,TRBD1,.,TRBV6-1,CASSGGQALFSGANVLTF,TGTGCCAGCAGTGGGGGACAGGCCCTCTTCTCTGGGGCCAACGTCCTGACTTTC
TRBJ2-1,TRBD2,.,TRBV19,CASSSGRSNNEQFF,TGTGCCAGTTCAAGCGGGAGGTCGAACAATGAGCAGTTCTTC
TRBJ2-1,TRBD2,many,TRBV20-1,CSARDFGGRTSNEQFF,TGCAGTGCTAGAGATTTCGGCGGGAGGACCAGTAATGAGCAGTTCTTC
TRBJ2-7,.,many,TRBV7-2,CASSLEAGGIGEQYF,TGTGCCAGCAGCTTAGAGGCAGGGGGGATAGGCGAGCAGTACTTC
TRBJ2-6,.,.,TRBV19,CASNRQAGANVLTF,TGTGCCAGTAATCGACAGGCTGGGGCCAACGTCCTGACTTTC
TRBJ1-5,.,.,TRBV7-9,CASRGPQSNQPQHF,TGTGCCAGCCGGGGACCCCAGAGCAATCAGCCCCAGCATTTT
TRBJ2-7,.,.,TRBV11-2,CASTSWGAGEEEQYF,TGTGCCAGCACCTCCTGGGGCGCAGGGGAGGAAGAGCAGTACTTC
TRBJ1-1,.,.,TRBV4-1,CASSRNLGGGTEAFF,TGCGCCAGCAGCCGGAACCTCGGGGGGGGAACTGAAGCTTTCTTT
TRBJ2-3,.,many,TRBV5-5,CASSSQGIGVTDTQYF,TGTGCCAGCAGTTCGCAGGGGATAGGGGTAACAGATACGCAGTATTTT
TRBJ2-1,.,.,TRBV29-1,CSVAGRSYNEQFF,TGCAGCGTTGCGGGGCGCTCCTACAATGAGCAGTTCTTC
TRBJ2-7,.,few,TRBV7-2,CASSPTPSRQYF,TGTGCCAGCAGCCCCACCCCATCTAGGCAGTACTTC
TRBJ2-7,TRBD2,many,TRBV28,CASTISGRAYEQYF,TGTGCCAGCACCATTAGCGGGAGGGCCTACGAGCAGTACTTC
TRBJ2-1,.,few,TRBV20-1,CSAREMGGRQFF,TGCAGTGCTAGAGAGATGGGGGGCCGACAGTTCTTC
TRBJ2-2,.,many,TRBV5-1,CASSFNTQLRPGELFF,TGCGCCAGCAGCTTTAACACCCAGTTACGACCCGGGGAGCTGTTTTTT
TRBJ1-5,.,many,TRBV28,CASIKAGDQPQHF,TGTGCCAGCATTAAAGCGGGGGATCAGCCCCAGCATTTT
TRBJ2-7,.,.,TRBV25-1,CASSAGRDEQYF,TGTGCCAGCAGTGCAGGGAGAGACGAGCAGTACTTC
TRBJ1-1,.,many,TRBV28,CASSPLSLRGEAFF,TGTGCCAGCAGCCCCTTATCCCTCCGCGGTGAAGCTTTCTTT
TRBJ2-3,TRBD1,many,TRBV5-1,CASSWGTGYTDTQYF,TGCGCCAGCAGCTGGGGGACAGGGTACACAGATACGCAGTATTTT
TRBJ2-1,.,.,TRBV20-1,CSATRLGMNEQFF,TGCAGTGCCACTAGACTGGGAATGAATGAGCAGTTCTTC
TRBJ2-2,.,many,TRBV3-1,CASSHLIGELFF,TGTGCCAGCAGCCACCTAATCGGGGAGCTGTTTTTT
TRBJ2-5,.,many,TRBV5-1,CASSLGDSGGHQETQYF,TGCGCCAGCAGCTTGGGGGATAGCGGAGGTCATCAAGAGACCCAGTACTTC
TRBJ1-3,.,.,TRBV28,CASIDSWGPNTIYF,TGTGCCAGCATAGATTCATGGGGGCCAAACACCATATATTTT
TRBJ2-1,.,many,TRBV27,CASSRSRDTYNEQFF,TGTGCCAGCAGCCGATCCCGGGACACCTACAATGAGCAGTTCTTC
TRBJ1-2,.,many,TRBV28,CASRQGSGYGYTF,TGTGCCAGCAGACAGGGTAGTGGCTATGGCTACACCTTC
TRBJ2-5,.,many,TRBV11-2,CASSLGAGQETQYF,TGTGCCAGCAGCTTAGGGGCAGGGCAAGAGACCCAGTACTTC
TRBJ1-2,TRBD1,.,TRBV28,CASSLSGQGATGHGYTF,TGTGCCAGCAGTTTATCCGGACAGGGGGCGACGGGGCATGGCTACACCTTC
TRBJ1-6,.,.,TRBV28,CASSSRGMYNSPLHF,TGTGCCAGCAGTTCCCGAGGAATGTATAATTCACCCCTCCACTTT
TRBJ2-5,.,many,TRBV3-1,CASSRQGGSRETQYF,TGTGCCAGCAGCAGGCAGGGAGGAAGTCGAGAGACCCAGTACTTC
TRBJ2-1,TRBD2,few,TRBV7-9,CASSFPAGDNEQFF,TGTGCCAGCAGCTTCCCAGCGGGAGACAATGAGCAGTTCTTC
TRBJ1-1,.,many,TRBV20-1,CSARPPLNTEAFF,TGCAGTGCTAGACCTCCCTTGAACACTGAAGCTTTCTTT
TRBJ2-2,TRBD2,many,TRBV2,CASSETVPGLAGVGTGELFF,TGTGCCAGCAGTGAGACCGTCCCGGGACTAGCGGGAGTCGGTACCGGGGAGCTGTTTTTT
TRBJ1-1,.,.,TRBV2,CASSEARSGTEAFF,TGTGCCAGCAGTGAAGCGCGGTCAGGCACTGAAGCTTTCTTT
TRBJ2-7,TRBD1,.,TRBV20-1,CSAVIDRVNYEQYF,TGCAGTGCCGTAATTGACAGGGTTAACTACGAGCAGTACTTC
TRBJ2-7,.,few,TRBV18,CASSPTPGKTDSYEQYF,TGTGCCAGCTCACCAACCCCCGGGAAAACTGATTCCTACGAGCAGTACTTC
TRBJ2-7,.,.,TRBV5-8,CASGLPGYEQYF,TGCGCCAGCGGCCTGCCCGGGTACGAGCAGTACTTC
TRBJ1-5,TRBD1,many,TRBV2,CASSETGGNQPQHF,TGTGCCAGCAGCGAAACAGGGGGCAATCAGCCCCAGCATTTT
TRBJ2-7,TRBD1,many,TRBV2,CASSKDRVEQYF,TGTGCCAGTTCGAAGGACAGGGTCGAGCAGTACTTC
TRBJ1-2,TRBD1,.,TRBV4-1,CASSRRDSYGYTF,TGCGCCAGCAGCCGCCGGGACAGCTATGGCTACACCTTC
TRBJ2-5,TRBD2,.,TRBV25-1,CASSESGGSETQYF,TGTGCCAGCAGTGAATCCGGCGGGAGTGAGACCCAGTACTTC
TRBJ2-3,.,.,TRBV5-5,CASSHPPTGVGTDTQYF,TGTGCCAGCAGCCACCCCCCTACGGGAGTGGGCACAGATACGCAGTATTTT
TRBJ2-3,.,.,TRBV11-1,CASSSGLLTDTQYF,TGTGCCAGCAGCTCAGGCCTACTCACAGATACGCAGTATTTT
TRBJ1-4,TRBD1,.,TRBV27,CASRTTGDFEKLFF,TGTGCCAGCAGGACTACAGGGGACTTTGAAAAACTGTTTTTT
TRBJ2-3,TRBD2,few,TRBV19,CASSTRGLDGADTQYF,TGTGCCAGTAGTACCCGGGGACTAGATGGCGCAGATACGCAGTATTTT
TRBJ2-7,TRBD1,many,TRBV28,CASSFQTGGEQYF,TGTGCCAGCAGTTTCCAAACAGGGGGCGAGCAGTACTTC
TRBJ2-2,TRBD2,few,TRBV14,CASSQFRLAGTGELFF,TGTGCCAGCAGCCAATTCAGGCTAGCGGGGACCGGGGAGCTGTTTTTT
TRBJ2-7,.,many,TRBV11-2,CASSEALGSVSYEQYF,TGTGCCAGCAGCGAGGCATTGGGCAGCGTCTCCTACGAGCAGTACTTC
TRBJ1-2,.,many,TRBV2,CASSEDTYYGYTF,TGTGCCAGCAGTGAAGACACCTACTATGGCTACACCTTC
TRBJ1-1,.,many,TRBV19,CASSIWGTNTEAFF,TGTGCCAGTAGTATTTGGGGGACCAACACTGAAGCTTTCTTT
TRBJ1-6,TRBD1,.,TRBV28,CASSFGDRGNSPLHF,TGTGCCAGCAGTTTCGGGGACAGGGGGAATTCACCCCTCCACTTT
TRBJ2-5,.,many,TRBV7-8,CASSLEPRETQYF,TGTGCCAGCAGCTTAGAGCCTCGAGAGACCCAGTACTTC
TRBJ2-3,.,many,TRBV9,CASSVRAFADTQYF,TGTGCCAGCAGCGTTCGAGCGTTCGCAGATACGCAGTATTTT
TRBJ2-3,.,.,TRBV10-3,CAISPRVPSDTQYF,TGTGCCATCAGTCCGAGGGTCCCGTCAGATACGCAGTATTTT
TRBJ2-2,.,few,TRBV7-9,CASSSDSVFFGELFF,TGTGCCAGCAGCTCGGACAGCGTATTTTTCGGGGAGCTGTTTTTT
TRBJ1-3,TRBD1,.,TRBV6-1,CASSESPTGAGNTIYF,TGTGCCAGCAGTGAATCGCCAACAGGGGCTGGAAACACCATATATTTT
TRBJ2-1,TRBD1,few,TRBV30,CAWGQESSYNEQFF,TGTGCCTGGGGACAGGAGAGCTCCTACAATGAGCAGTTCTTC
TRBJ2-1,TRBD2,many,TRBV11-2,CASSSGLAGAFEQFF,TGTGCCAGCAGCTCCGGACTAGCGGGAGCTTTTGAGCAGTTCTTC
TRBJ1-2,.,few,TRBV19,CASSILPTLDYGYTF,TGTGCCAGTAGTATTCTTCCTACTTTGGACTATGGCTACACCTTC